The T cell receptor beta chain described here comes from a study of CD8 T cells in ankylosing spondylitis. This clonotype was detected only a few times. What it recognizes is unknown. Findings and caveats of the study: In ankylosing spondylitis patients, matched synovial fluid reportedly showed significant enrichment of disease-linked clones. Reports of some motif variants in reactive arthritis synovial fluid and blood predate this one. Clones that were linked to disease were CD8+ and were relatively rare in peripheral blood. A motif of 7 to 9 highly homologous TCR beta variants was seen as apparently characteristic of ankylosing spondylitis blood.

Germline V CDR1 and CDR2: MNHEY, SVGAGI. The CDR3 is made up of 13 amino acids. V lost 4 bases and J lost 5, with 9 bases in between. The authors made TCR beta libraries by quantitative 5'-RACE with molecular barcodes. TCRdb re-called the 5' RACE reads through MiXCR, storing one row per CDR3 protein. The sample contains around 140,000 distinct CDR3 sequences, 15% to 20% of which appear only once. The origin of this receptor is a male donor with ankylosing spondylitis. This rearrangement joins TRBV6-5 to TRBJ1-5; D ambiguous. Sequencing was performed on blood, either unsorted or a sorted T cell fraction (not recorded which). CDR3 residues: CASSFGRDQPQHF. In DNA, the CDR3 is TGTGCCAGCAGTTTTGGGAGGGATCAGCCCCAGCATTTT.